The 25 T cell receptor beta chains presented below share a single source sample, sequenced in a study of patients and donors after allogeneic stem cell transplantation. TCRdb used MiXCR to reprocess the RT-PCR reads, holding one entry per CDR3 protein. The table lists roughly 140,000 distinct CDR3 sequences, 30% to 45% of them singletons. Sequenced material: blood, either unsorted or a sorted T cell fraction (not recorded which). The receptors shown here come from a human donor who was either an allogeneic HSCT recipient or a stem cell or donor lymphocyte infusion donor (not recorded which). It is not recorded whose cells these are; they may come from a transplant donor.

The chain has TRBV4-2 and TRBJ1-1; a possible D gene is TRBD1 (6 bases). This CDR3 spans 15 amino acids. Germline assignment: CDR1 LGHNA and CDR2 YNFKEQ. The V and J ends lost 4 bases and 7 bases respectively, with 19 bases between them. The CDR3 DNA follows: TGTGCCAGCAGCCGATACCCGGGCAGGGGAGATGAAGCTTTCTTT. Translation: CASSRYPGRGDEAFF.

DNA of the CDR3: TGTGCTAGTGGTGGAGGGGACTCTGCCGGCTTTGAGCAGTTCTTC. Its translation: CASGGGDSAGFEQFF. This sequence joins TRBV12-5 and TRBJ2-1, with D possibly matching TRBD2 (6 bases). V was pared by 5 bases and J by 9 bases, with 20 bases between. The CDR3 has 15 amino acids. From germline, CDR1 is LGHNT and CDR2 FRNRAP.

This clonotype occurred a few times. The rearrangement joins TRBV20-1 to TRBJ1-2, with TRBD1 as a possible D gene (5 bases). The CDR3 is 13 residues long. V gave up 6 bases and J gave up 4 bases, with 15 bases separating them. The germline V gene encodes CDR1 DFQATT and CDR2 SNEGSKA (reference sequence). CDR3 sequence reads: CSAAPRESYGYTF. The CDR3 DNA reads TGCAGTGCCGCGCCCAGGGAATCCTATGGCTACACCTTC.

This clonotype has only one observation. The gene calls are TRBV12-3 or TRBV12-4 and TRBJ2-1; possibly TRBD1 or TRBD2 for D (5 bases each). The CDR3 runs to 14 residues. V lost 5 bases and J 4 bases, leaving 12 bases between the germline ends. The DNA for the CDR3 is TGTGCCAGCAGTCACGGGACCGTGTACAATGAGCAGTTCTTC. Protein sequence: CASSHGTVYNEQFF.

This clonotype was seen repeatedly, ten times or more. The V gene is TRBV29-1, the J gene TRBJ1-1; 8 bases fit TRBD1. Germline V gene sequence: CDR1 SQVTM, CDR2 ANQGSEA. This CDR3 region has 15 residues. After removal of 7 bases from V and 5 bases from J, the junction contained 15 bases not matched to a gene. The CDR3 nucleotides read TGCAGCGCCGTTCCGAGGACAGGGTTGAGGACTGAAGCTTTCTTT. Its translation is CSAVPRTGLRTEAFF.

The table lists this clonotype with a count of one. The rearrangement joins TRBV20-1 to TRBJ1-6; D remains unclear. Germline CDR1 reads DFQATT; CDR2 reads SNEGSKA (reference sequence). There are 14 residues in the CDR3. Trimming took 6 bases from V and 6 from J, leaving 15 bases between them. The CDR3 region has the DNA TGCAGTGCCGTGAGCGTCCTCTCTAATTCACCCCTCCACTTT. This translates into CSAVSVLSNSPLHF.

This chain connects TRBV3-1 to TRBJ2-1, with TRBD2 identical over 9 bases. Germline V gene lookup returns CDR1 LGHDT and CDR2 YNNKEL (reference sequence). This CDR3 is 15 amino acids long. Trimming cost V 0 bases and J 6 bases; bases outside gene matches: 3. In nucleotides, the CDR3 is TGTGCCAGCAGCCAAGATGCGGGGGGGGTCAATGAGCAGTTCTTC. Encoded protein: CASSQDAGGVNEQFF.

In its sample, this clonotype was seen many times. V usage is TRBV12-3 or TRBV12-4 and J usage is TRBJ2-2; D is perhaps TRBD2 (6 bases). Trimming stripped 10 bases from V and 1 base from J, with 7 bases between. The CDR3 covers 12 residues. The CDR3 region has the DNA TGTGCCACGGGGGAGAACACCGGGGAGCTGTTTTTT. Translation gives CATGENTGELFF.

This clonotype was picked up a small number of times. In DNA, the CDR3 is TGTGCCACCAGCAGAGATATGGTCCCGGGGAACACCATATATTTT. Its translation: CATSRDMVPGNTIYF. V is TRBV15 and J is TRBJ1-3; the D is unclear. The V end lost 0 bases, the J end lost 7 bases, and 13 bases lay between the germline ends. Germline-derived CDR1 and CDR2 are LNHNV and YYDKDF (reference sequence). The CDR3 is 15 residues long.

The sample holds many counts of this clonotype. V and J are TRBV12-3 or TRBV12-4 and TRBJ1-2, with a tentative D call TRBD1 (5 bases). This CDR3 contains 14 residues. V gave up 3 bases and J gave up 4 bases, with 12 bases separating them. The CDR3 here is CASSFPGRIYGYTF. CDR3 in DNA: TGTGCCAGCAGTTTCCCGGGGCGCATCTATGGCTACACCTTC.

The table lists this clonotype with a count of one. The V gene is TRBV27, the J gene TRBJ2-7; 9 nucleotides agree with TRBD1. The CDR3 loop spans 12 amino acids. Germline V gives CDR1 MNHEY, CDR2 SMNVEV (reference sequence). Trimming at V came to 6 bases and at J to 6 bases, leaving 3 bases not matched to a gene. As DNA, the CDR3 is TGTGCCAGCAGACAGGGGGCTCGCGAGCAGTACTTC. It specifies CASRQGAREQYF.

This clonotype has a handful of counts. The chain uses TRBV10-3 and TRBJ1-1, with D unresolved. V lost 3 bases and J 3 bases, leaving 8 bases between the germline ends. CDR1 and CDR2 (germline): ENHRY, SYGVKD. CDR3 size: 13 residues. This chain's CDR3 is CAISDKGHTEAFF. DNA of the CDR3: TGTGCCATCAGTGATAAAGGTCACACTGAAGCTTTCTTT.

In its sample, this clonotype was seen a few times. The CDR3 spells CASSLWDTEAFF. The CDR3, as DNA: TGTGCCAGCAGTCTCTGGGACACTGAAGCTTTCTTT. V gene TRBV11-2 combines with J gene TRBJ1-1; no clear D. The V end was cut by 6 bases, the J end by 3 bases, with 8 bases between. Germline lookup yields CDR1 SGHAT and CDR2 FQNNGV. This CDR3 is 12 amino acids long.

The V gene is TRBV6-6, the J gene TRBJ2-1, with D uncertain. Germline V gives CDR1 MNHNY, CDR2 SVGAGI (reference sequence). The CDR3 is 11 amino acids. Trimming took off 7 bases at V and 10 bases at J, with 11 bases between the two ends. The CDR3 bases are TGTGCCAGCACCTTCCTCGGGGAGCAGTTCTTC. Protein product: CASTFLGEQFF.

J is TRBJ1-6 and V is TRBV7-9; tentatively, D is TRBD1 (5 bases). Germline V gene lookup returns CDR1 SEHNR and CDR2 FQNEAQ (reference sequence). V dropped 0 bases and J dropped 7 bases, with 16 bases sitting between them. The length of the CDR3 is 17 residues. CDR3 region: CASSLAAGFIWNSPLHF. The CDR3 DNA reads TGTGCCAGCAGCTTAGCGGCAGGGTTTATTTGGAATTCACCCCTCCACTTT.

The V gene is TRBV6-5, the J gene TRBJ2-3, with D maybe TRBD1 (5 bases). With 0 bases removed from V and 2 bases from J, the gap between germline ends came to 12 bases. Germline CDR1 is MNHEY and CDR2 is SVGAGI. CDR3 size: 16 residues. Written as DNA, the CDR3 is TGTGCCAGCAGTTACTCAGGGTGGGGCCTCACAGATACGCAGTATTTT. Protein sequence: CASSYSGWGLTDTQYF.

This clonotype showed up just a few times. CDR3 nucleotide sequence: TGTGCCAGCAGTTCCGACAGGGAGGATGGCTACACCTTC. Encoded protein: CASSSDREDGYTF. V is TRBV12-3 or TRBV12-4 and J is TRBJ1-2, with TRBD1 identical over 7 bases. There are 13 residues in the CDR3. The V gene end was trimmed by 4 bases and the J gene end by 6 bases; junction bases not matched to a gene: 5.

This clonotype has a handful of counts. The chain joins TRBV5-1 to TRBJ1-2; 12 bases line up with TRBD1. V trimming: 4 bases; J trimming: 7 bases; junction bases outside the gene matches: 11. The germline V gene has CDR1 SGHRS and CDR2 YFSETQ. CDR3 length equals 16 residues. The CDR3 coding sequence is TGCGCCAGCAGCCCAAACCGGGACAGGGGGCCGGGTGGCTACACCTTC. Residues: CASSPNRDRGPGGYTF. Full variable domain (remainder filled in from reference TRBV5-1 and TRBJ1-2): KAGVTQTPRYLIKTRGQQVTLSCSPISGHRSVSWYQQTPGQGLQFLFEYFSETQRNKGNFPGRFSGRQFSNSRSEMNVSTLELGDSALYLCASSPNRDRGPGGYTFGSGTRLTVV.

This clonotype has only a few counts. The chain uses TRBV25-1 and TRBJ2-1, with 9 bases identical to TRBD1. Trimming took 5 bases from V and 8 from J; bases not matched to a gene: 13. Germline CDR1 is MGHDK and CDR2 is SYGVNS. The CDR3 spans 16 residues. The CDR3 spells CASSFPGGTGIYEQFF. CDR3 DNA: TGTGCCAGCAGTTTTCCCGGGGGGACAGGGATCTATGAGCAGTTCTTC.

This clonotype was picked up a small number of times. The rearrangement uses TRBV2 and TRBJ1-5, with D possibly TRBD1 on 5 matching bases. The CDR3 runs 14 residues. The V and J ends lost 6 bases and 1 base respectively, with 10 bases between them. CDR1 SNHLY and CDR2 FYNNEI come from the germline V gene. The DNA for the CDR3 is TGTGCCAGCAGGCGGGGCGAGAGCAATCAGCCCCAGCATTTT. Translation: CASRRGESNQPQHF.

V and J are TRBV27 and TRBJ1-1, with 11 nucleotides matching TRBD1. With 5 bases clipped from V and 7 bases from J, the junction kept 12 bases outside the gene matches. Germline-derived CDR1 and CDR2 are MNHEY and SMNVEV (reference sequence). CDR3 length: 16 amino acids. The CDR3 is CASSRGQGASRNEAFF. The CDR3, as DNA: TGTGCCAGCAGTAGAGGACAGGGGGCAAGTAGGAATGAAGCTTTCTTT.

The chain is built from TRBV20-1 and TRBJ1-3; D is unresolved. This CDR3 is built from 15 residues. CDR1 is DFQATT and CDR2 is SNEGSKA in the germline V gene (reference sequence). V shed 6 bases and J shed 4 bases, with 19 bases lying between them. This CDR3 is CSASRVRDPGNTIYF. Written as DNA, the CDR3 is TGCAGTGCAAGCCGCGTCAGAGACCCCGGAAACACCATATATTTT.

The rearrangement joins TRBV28 to TRBJ2-1; 10 bases line up with TRBD1. V lost 4 bases, J lost 7 bases, and 7 bases stayed unmatched. The CDR3 sequence is 15 residues long. Germline V gene sequence: CDR1 MDHEN, CDR2 SYDVKM. The CDR3 sequence is CASSSPGQGRNEQFF. DNA for the CDR3: TGTGCCAGCAGTTCACCGGGACAGGGGCGTAATGAGCAGTTCTTC.

The CDR3 DNA reads TGTGCCAGCAGCCGTGAAGGTCCGAACACTGAAGCTTTCTTT. It encodes CASSREGPNTEAFF. The J gene is TRBJ1-1, the V gene TRBV7-9, with D unresolved. Per the germline V gene, CDR1 is SEHNR and CDR2 is FQNEAQ (reference sequence). The V and J ends lost 5 bases and 1 base respectively, with 11 bases between them. This CDR3 is 14 amino acids long. Drawing the rest from reference TRBV7-9 and TRBJ1-1, the complete variable domain is DTGVSQNPRHKITKRGQNVTFRCDPISEHNRLYWYRQTLGQGPEFLTYFQNEAQLEKSRLLSDRFSAERPKGSFSTLEIQRTEQGDSAMYLCASSREGPNTEAFFGQGTRLTVV.

This clonotype was recorded a few times. The chain employs TRBV9 and TRBJ1-2, with no clear D. Trimming removed 0 bases at V and 1 base at J, with 7 bases between. CDR1 is SGDLS and CDR2 is YYNGEE in the germline V gene. The CDR3 spans 14 residues. This chain's CDR3 is CASSVGGFNYGYTF. The CDR3 nucleotides read TGTGCCAGCAGCGTAGGGGGATTTAACTATGGCTACACCTTC. Full variable domain (rest looked up from reference TRBV9 and TRBJ1-2): DSGVTQTPKHLITATGQRVTLRCSPRSGDLSVYWYQQSLDQGLQFLIQYYNGEERAKGNILERFSAQQFPDLHSELNLSSLELGDSALYFCASSVGGFNYGYTFGSGTRLTVV.